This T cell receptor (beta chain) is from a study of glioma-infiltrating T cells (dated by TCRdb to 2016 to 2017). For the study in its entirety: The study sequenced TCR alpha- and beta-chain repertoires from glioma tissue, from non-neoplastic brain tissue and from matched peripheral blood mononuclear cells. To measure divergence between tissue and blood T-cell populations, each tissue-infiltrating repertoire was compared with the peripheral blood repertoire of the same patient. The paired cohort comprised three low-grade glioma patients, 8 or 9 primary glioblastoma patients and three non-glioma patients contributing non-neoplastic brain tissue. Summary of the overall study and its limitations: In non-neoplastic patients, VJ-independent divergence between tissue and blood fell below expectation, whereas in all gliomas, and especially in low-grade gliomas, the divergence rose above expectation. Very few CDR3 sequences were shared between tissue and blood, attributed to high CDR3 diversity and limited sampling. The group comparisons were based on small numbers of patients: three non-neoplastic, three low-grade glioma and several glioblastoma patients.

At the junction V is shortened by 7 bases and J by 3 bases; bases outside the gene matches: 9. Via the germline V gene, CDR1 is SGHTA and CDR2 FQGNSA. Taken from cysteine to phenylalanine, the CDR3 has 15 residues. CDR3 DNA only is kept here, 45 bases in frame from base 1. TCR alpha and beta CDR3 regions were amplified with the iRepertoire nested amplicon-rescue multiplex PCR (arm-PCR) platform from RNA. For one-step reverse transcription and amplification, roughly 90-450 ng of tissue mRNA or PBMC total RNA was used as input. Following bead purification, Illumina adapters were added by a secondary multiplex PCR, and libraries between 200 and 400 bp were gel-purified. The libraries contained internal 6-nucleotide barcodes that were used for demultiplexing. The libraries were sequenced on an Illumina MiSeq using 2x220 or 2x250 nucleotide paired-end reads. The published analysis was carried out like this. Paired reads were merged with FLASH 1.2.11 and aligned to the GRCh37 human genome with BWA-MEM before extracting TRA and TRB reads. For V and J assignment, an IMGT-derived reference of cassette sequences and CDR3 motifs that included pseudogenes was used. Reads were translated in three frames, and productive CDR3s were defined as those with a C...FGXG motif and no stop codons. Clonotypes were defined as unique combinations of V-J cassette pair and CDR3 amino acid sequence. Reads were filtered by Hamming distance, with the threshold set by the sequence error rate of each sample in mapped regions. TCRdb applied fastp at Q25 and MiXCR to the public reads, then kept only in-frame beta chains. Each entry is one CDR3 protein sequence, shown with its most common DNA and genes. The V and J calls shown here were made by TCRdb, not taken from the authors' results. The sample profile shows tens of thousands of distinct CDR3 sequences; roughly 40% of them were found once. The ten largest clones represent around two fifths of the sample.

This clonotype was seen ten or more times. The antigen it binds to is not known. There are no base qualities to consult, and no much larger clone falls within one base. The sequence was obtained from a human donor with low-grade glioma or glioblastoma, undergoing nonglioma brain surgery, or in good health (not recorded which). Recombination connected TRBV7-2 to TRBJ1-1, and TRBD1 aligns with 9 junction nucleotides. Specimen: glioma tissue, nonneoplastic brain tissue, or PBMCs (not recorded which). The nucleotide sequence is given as TGTGCCAGCACCCAGGACAGGGGCGGTTACACTGAAGCTTTCTTT. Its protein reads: CASTQDRGGYTEAFF.